The sequence of this TCR beta chain was determined in a study of blood T cell repertoires in COVID-19. Generated by immunoSEQ multiplex PCR, the TCRdb table keeps only in-frame clones and is missing some. Here the sample spans about 73,000 clones, around 83% being singletons. The junction had 16 bases not matched to a gene; V was cut back by 5 bases and J by 1 base. The CDR3 contains 19 residues. Germline V gene sequence: CDR1 MDHEN, CDR2 SYDVKM. The TCR comes from a man aged 50 to 59 with active COVID-19. The chain links TRBV28 to TRBJ2-1; 8 bases align to TRBD2. Sequenced: peripheral blood. CDR3 DNA sequence: TGTGCCAGCAGTCCAAGGGGACTAGTGCCAAAGGTGTCCTACAATGAGCAGTTCTTC. Translating gives CASSPRGLVPKVSYNEQFF.